These 20 T cell receptor beta chains were all obtained from the same sample, sequenced in a study of siplizumab effects on memory and regulatory T cells. Assay: immunoSEQ multiplex PCR; the TCRdb copy retains only in-frame clones and omits some. The repertoire consists of 99,000 or so clones, with roughly 92% occurring once and the leading ten covering about 0.62%. The sample taken for sequencing was Tregs sorted from blood. These receptor sequences come from a human donor in good health.

CDR3 nucleotide sequence: TGTGCCAGCAGCTTAAATCCCCTGGGGGAGCTGTTTTTT. This sequence encodes CASSLNPLGELFF. The V and J genes are TRBV7-9 and TRBJ2-2; D gene ambiguous. CDR1 SEHNR and CDR2 FQNEAQ come from the germline V gene (reference sequence). V was cut by 2 bases and J by 8 bases, with 9 bases left in between. This CDR3 region has 13 residues.

V gene TRBV6-5 combines with J gene TRBJ2-5, with a tentative D call TRBD1 (5 bases). This CDR3 contains 13 residues. V gave up 6 bases and J gave up 2 bases, with 10 bases separating them. Germline-derived CDR1 and CDR2 are MNHEY and SVGAGI. CDR3 in amino acids: CASSRQYQETQYF. The CDR3, as DNA: TGTGCCAGCAGCCGACAGTATCAAGAGACCCAGTACTTC.

The J gene is TRBJ1-4, the V gene TRBV30; no clear D gene. The CDR3 totals 11 residues. Germline V lookup: CDR1 GTSNPN, CDR2 SVGIG (reference sequence). V was cut by 4 bases and J by 4 bases, with 4 bases left in between. CDR3: CAWKINEKLFF. The CDR3 DNA reads TGTGCCTGGAAAATTAATGAAAAACTGTTTTTT.

The chain employs TRBV4-1 and TRBJ2-5; TRBD1 agrees at 11 bases. There are 16 residues in the CDR3. Germline V CDR1 and CDR2: MGHRA, YSYEKL. V was pared by 2 bases and J by 5 bases, with 7 bases of the junction left unmatched. Here the CDR3 DNA reads TGCGCCAGCAGCCAACCGGGACAGGGGGTCGGGGAGACCCAGTACTTC. Translation: CASSQPGQGVGETQYF.

J is TRBJ2-7 and V is TRBV6-5; D gene ambiguous. Looked up from germline, CDR1 is MNHEY and CDR2 is SVGAGI. The V end lost 5 bases, the J end lost 0 bases, and 14 bases lay between the germline ends. CDR3 size: 15 residues. The chain's CDR3 is CASSTRQADSYEQYF. In DNA form, the CDR3 reads TGTGCCAGCAGTACCCGGCAGGCCGACTCCTACGAGCAGTACTTC.

The V gene is TRBV9, the J gene TRBJ2-7, with 11 bases fitting TRBD2. Losses at the gene ends were 3 bases for V and 4 bases for J; bases not matched to a gene: 6. This CDR3 contains 15 residues. Germline CDR1 and CDR2: SGDLS and YYNGEE. The CDR3 sequence: CASSESSGGIYEQYF. The CDR3 region has the DNA TGTGCCAGCAGCGAATCTAGCGGGGGGATTTACGAGCAGTACTTC.

The CDR3 nucleotides read TGCGCCAGCAGCCGACTTCCAGGACAGACTACCTACGAGCAGTACTTC. Its translation is CASSRLPGQTTYEQYF. This chain joins TRBV5-1 and TRBJ2-7, with TRBD1 as a possible D gene (6 bases). The CDR3 has 16 amino acids. Germline-derived CDR1 and CDR2 are SGHRS and YFSETQ. The ends were cut back, 4 bases at V and 2 bases at J, with 19 bases in the middle.

V usage is TRBV18 and J usage is TRBJ2-1; D is possibly TRBD1 (6 bases). Trimming removed 0 bases from V and 4 bases from J, with 16 bases in between. Germline V gene sequence: CDR1 KGHSH, CDR2 LQKENI. The CDR3 spans 17 residues. The CDR3 sequence: CASSPPRTAEFYNEQFF. In DNA, the CDR3 is TGTGCCAGCTCACCACCCCGGACAGCGGAATTTTACAATGAGCAGTTCTTC.

The gene calls are TRBV9 and TRBJ1-2; no reliable D call. CDR1 and CDR2 from the germline V gene are SGDLS and YYNGEE. The CDR3 is 13 amino acids. V was pared by 0 bases and J by 8 bases, with 11 bases between. CDR3 bases: TGTGCCAGCAGCGTAGCTGGTGAAAGGGGCTACACCTTC. It translates to CASSVAGERGYTF.

This sequence joins TRBV5-1 and TRBJ1-1; no clear D. V was shortened by 3 bases and J by 1 base, with 19 bases between the two germline ends. CDR1 and CDR2 from the germline V gene are SGHRS and YFSETQ. The length of the CDR3 is 17 residues. The CDR3 DNA reads as TGCGCCAGCAGCTCAAATACGACGTCTTGGCAGAACACTGAAGCTTTCTTT. This translates into CASSSNTTSWQNTEAFF.

This chain joins TRBV5-8 and TRBJ2-3; D may be TRBD1 or TRBD2 (5 bases each). Per the germline V gene, CDR1 is SGHTS and CDR2 is YDEGEE. This CDR3 contains 15 residues. V was cut by 0 bases and J by 5 bases, with 13 bases left in between. The CDR3 region is CASSLGMRGRDTQYF. The CDR3 region has the DNA TGTGCCAGCAGCTTGGGAATGAGGGGACGAGATACGCAGTATTTT.

The chain joins TRBV15 to TRBJ2-3, with TRBD2 matching over 9 bases. The CDR3 sequence is 15 residues long. The V gene's germline CDR1 is LNHNV and CDR2 YYDKDF (reference sequence). V shed 1 base and J 1 base; nucleotides not matched to a gene: 0. CDR3 sequence: CATSRGLAGTDTQYF. The DNA of the CDR3 is TGTGCCACCAGCAGAGGACTAGCGGGCACAGATACGCAGTATTTT.

J is TRBJ2-1 and V is TRBV6-5, with D perhaps matching TRBD2 (6 bases). The CDR3 length is 15 residues. V shed 2 bases and J shed 2 bases, with 10 bases lying between them. Germline V lookup: CDR1 MNHEY, CDR2 SVGAGI. DNA of the CDR3: TGTGCCAGCAGTTACGGGCTAGCGCCCTACAATGAGCAGTTCTTC. Translating it yields CASSYGLAPYNEQFF.

This clone was seen just once. V gene TRBV10-1 combines with J gene TRBJ1-1; TRBD1 is a possible D gene (6 bases). CDR1 and CDR2 (germline): WNHNN, SYGVQD (reference sequence). The V and J ends lost 5 bases and 3 bases respectively, with 13 bases between them. The CDR3 runs 14 residues. The DNA of the CDR3 is TGCGCCAGCAGTCCTAATACAGGGTACACTGAAGCTTTCTTT. Protein sequence: CASSPNTGYTEAFF.

The chain links TRBV5-4 to TRBJ1-3, with D hard to call. The germline CDR1 and CDR2 sequences are SGHNT and YYREEE (reference sequence). This CDR3 has 14 amino acids. V was cut by 0 bases and J by 3 bases, with 7 bases left in between. In DNA, the CDR3 is TGTGCCAGCAGCTTGGGGGCATATGGAAACACCATATATTTT. Residues: CASSLGAYGNTIYF.

The chain carries TRBV19 and TRBJ1-2; a possible D gene is TRBD1 (6 bases). Trimming pared 5 bases from V and 4 bases from J, leaving 20 bases between. CDR3 size: 16 residues. Germline V gene data show CDR1 as LNHDA and CDR2 as SQIVND (reference sequence). CDR3 in amino acids: CASSPAGVAGAYGYTF. The CDR3 coding sequence is TGTGCCAGTAGTCCGGCGGGGGTTGCGGGGGCCTATGGCTACACCTTC. The variable domain in full, with the rest retrieved from reference TRBV19 and TRBJ1-2, is DGGITQSPKYLFRKEGQNVTLSCEQNLNHDAMYWYRQDPGQGLRLIYYSQIVNDFQKGDIAEGYSVSREKKESFPLTVTSAQKNPTAFYLCASSPAGVAGAYGYTFGSGTRLTVV.

This clone was picked up one time. This chain joins TRBV9 and TRBJ2-5; possible D gene TRBD1, 6 bases. V gave up 0 bases and J gave up 5 bases, with 11 bases separating them. In germline, CDR1 is SGDLS, CDR2 YYNGEE. The CDR3 covers 14 residues. CDR3 bases: TGTGCCAGCAGCGTAGGGGGACACGGGGAGACCCAGTACTTC. Amino acid sequence: CASSVGGHGETQYF.

The CDR3 DNA is TGTGCCAGCAGCTTAGGGGGCCCTCAGCCCCAGCATTTT. As protein: CASSLGGPQPQHF. The rearrangement joins TRBV7-2 to TRBJ1-5; perhaps TRBD1 as D (5 bases). Germline assignment: CDR1 SGHTA and CDR2 FQGNSA. The CDR3 is 13 amino acids. Trimming removed 1 base at V and 6 bases at J, with 7 bases between.

This chain connects TRBV7-8 to TRBJ2-7; 11 nucleotides agree with TRBD2. Germline trimming cut 0 bases from V and 7 bases from J; bases unmatched to any gene: 5. The CDR3 totals 15 residues. CDR1 SGHVS and CDR2 FQNEAQ come from the germline V gene. The CDR3 is CASSLALAGGGEQYF. The CDR3 bases are TGTGCCAGCAGCTTAGCCTTAGCGGGAGGGGGTGAGCAGTACTTC.

The V gene is TRBV6-1, the J gene TRBJ1-1; 7 bases map to TRBD1. CDR1 is MNHNS, CDR2 SASEGT, per germline. V trimming: 4 bases; J trimming: 6 bases; junction bases outside the gene matches: 8. This CDR3 contains 14 residues. The CDR3 is CASSATGRGAEAFF. The CDR3 nucleotides read TGTGCCAGCAGTGCGACAGGGCGAGGGGCTGAAGCTTTCTTT.